The present T cell receptor (beta chain) was sequenced within a study of blood T cell repertoires in COVID-19. Here immunoSEQ multiplex PCR was the method, and the copy in TCRdb shows in-frame clones only, minus some. This sample carries more than 200,000 clones, about 88% of them seen once, and the ten largest clones take roughly 2.5%. Deletions cut 0 bases from V and 7 bases from J, with 11 bases between. The V gene's germline CDR1 is SGHRS and CDR2 YFSETQ. The CDR3 totals 14 residues. The chain uses TRBV5-1 and TRBJ1-5; D unclear. Material: peripheral blood. This clonotype was sampled from a woman aged 60-70 years with acute or convalescent COVID-19. The chain's CDR3 is CASSLGGGRQPQHF. The CDR3 bases are TGCGCCAGCAGCTTGGGTGGAGGGCGCCAGCCCCAGCATTTT.